What follows are 7 T cell receptor beta chains derived from one specimen sequenced in a study of shared clonotypes between healthy human individuals. TCRdb's copy holds only in-frame clones and misses some; the assay was immunoSEQ multiplex PCR. The sample has 850,000 to 1,100,000 clones; 70% to 85% are singletons. The sequenced sample consisted of memory CD4+ T cells from PBMCs. Documented subset: CD45RA-negative fraction. These receptors all come from a man aged 18-30 years in good health. Some clones in this sample may be carry-over from other donors' samples.

The rearrangement links TRBV30 to TRBJ1-6, with 7 positions matching TRBD1. The CDR3 length is 15 residues. Germline loops: CDR1 GTSNPN, CDR2 SVGIG (reference sequence). The trim removed 5 bases at V and 9 bases at J, leaving 13 bases unmatched. CDR3 in amino acids: CAWSLKTGRASPLHF. The CDR3 DNA is TGTGCCTGGTCGCTGAAGACAGGGCGGGCTTCACCCCTCCACTTT. Filled out from reference TRBV30 and TRBJ1-6, the complete variable domain reads SQTIHQWPATLVQPVGSPLSLECTVEGTSNPNLYWYRQAAGRGLQLLFYSVGIGQISSEVPQNLSASRPQDRQFILSSKKLLLSDSGFYLCAWSLKTGRASPLHFGNGTRLTVT.

This clone has only one observation. Its ends do not fully match the called genes, so a read error is possible. The rearrangement links TRBV5-6 to TRBJ2-5, with TRBD1 matching over 11 bases. This CDR3 has 12 amino acids. CDR1 SGHDT and CDR2 YYEEEE come from the germline V gene. CDR3 nucleotides: TGTGCCAGCAGCTTGTTTTCGGGACAGGGGGACTTC. Translation gives CASSLFSGQGDF.

V is TRBV4-1 and J is TRBJ2-7; 13 bases map to TRBD2. Looked up from germline, CDR1 is MGHRA and CDR2 is YSYEKL. With V trimmed by 1 base and J by 0 bases, 6 bases remained unmatched. This CDR3 spans 18 amino acids. CDR3 bases: TGCGCCAGCAGCCAAGTCACTAGCGGGAGGGGGATCTCCTACGAGCAGTACTTC. Translated, it gives CASSQVTSGRGISYEQYF.

The chain combines TRBV19 with TRBJ1-1, with D maybe TRBD1 (5 bases). Looked up from germline, CDR1 is LNHDA and CDR2 is SQIVND (reference sequence). V lost 1 base, J lost 5 bases, and 8 bases lay in between. There are 13 residues in the CDR3. The CDR3 protein is CASSIGEGTEAFF. The CDR3 DNA reads as TGTGCCAGTAGTATAGGAGAGGGGACTGAAGCTTTCTTT. The variable domain in full, with the rest retrieved from reference TRBV19 and TRBJ1-1, is DGGITQSPKYLFRKEGQNVTLSCEQNLNHDAMYWYRQDPGQGLRLIYYSQIVNDFQKGDIAEGYSVSREKKESFPLTVTSAQKNPTAFYLCASSIGEGTEAFFGQGTRLTVV.

V gene TRBV7-9 combines with J gene TRBJ2-3, with D maybe TRBD2 (5 bases). V lost 6 bases and J lost 2, with 12 bases in between. Germline lookup yields CDR1 SEHNR and CDR2 FQNEAQ (reference sequence). There are 14 residues in the CDR3. The CDR3 DNA sequence: TGTGCCAGCAGGACCGAGAGGGCCACAGATACGCAGTATTTT. Translating gives CASRTERATDTQYF.

The chain uses TRBV5-1 and TRBJ1-4; TRBD1 might be the D (5 bases). Trimming removed 3 bases at V and 8 bases at J, with 17 bases between. The germline V gene encodes CDR1 SGHRS and CDR2 YFSETQ. CDR3 size: 15 residues. CDR3 DNA: TGCGCCAGCAGCTCCCAGGGCTTGCCGGAGGAAAAACTGTTTTTT. Translating it yields CASSSQGLPEEKLFF. Full variable domain (outside the CDR3, taken from reference TRBV5-1 and TRBJ1-4): KAGVTQTPRYLIKTRGQQVTLSCSPISGHRSVSWYQQTPGQGLQFLFEYFSETQRNKGNFPGRFSGRQFSNSRSEMNVSTLELGDSALYLCASSSQGLPEEKLFFGSGTQLSVL.

This chain uses TRBV7-8 with TRBJ2-1, with D possibly matching TRBD2 (6 bases). Trimming removed 7 bases at V and 8 bases at J, with 15 bases between. This CDR3 has 13 residues. Germline V CDR1 and CDR2: SGHVS, FQNEAQ. CDR3 coding DNA: TGTGCCAGCACCTCTGGCGGCGGGGATGAGCAGTTCTTC. It is translated as CASTSGGGDEQFF.